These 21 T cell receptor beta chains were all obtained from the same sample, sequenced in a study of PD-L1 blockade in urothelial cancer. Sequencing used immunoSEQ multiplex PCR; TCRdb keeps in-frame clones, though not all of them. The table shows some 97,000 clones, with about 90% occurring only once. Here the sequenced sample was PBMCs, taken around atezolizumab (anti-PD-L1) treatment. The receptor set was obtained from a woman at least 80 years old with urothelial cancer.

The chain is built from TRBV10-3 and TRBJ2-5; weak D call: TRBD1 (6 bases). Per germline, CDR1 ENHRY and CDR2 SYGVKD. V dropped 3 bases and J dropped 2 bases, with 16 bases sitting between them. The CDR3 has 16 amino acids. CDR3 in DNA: TGTGCCATCAGTGAACCGACAGGCCGGCTTCAAGAGACCCAGTACTTC. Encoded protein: CAISEPTGRLQETQYF.

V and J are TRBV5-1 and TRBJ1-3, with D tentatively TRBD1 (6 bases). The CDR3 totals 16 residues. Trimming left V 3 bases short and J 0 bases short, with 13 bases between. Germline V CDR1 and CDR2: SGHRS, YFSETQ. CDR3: CASSSAGTYSGNTIYF. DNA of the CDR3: TGCGCCAGCAGCTCCGCCGGGACATACTCTGGAAACACCATATATTTT.

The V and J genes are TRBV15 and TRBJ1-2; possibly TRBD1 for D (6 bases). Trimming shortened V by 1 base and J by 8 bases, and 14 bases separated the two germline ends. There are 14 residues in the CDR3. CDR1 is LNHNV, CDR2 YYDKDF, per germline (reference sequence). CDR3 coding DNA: TGTGCCACCAGCAGAGGGGGGGGCGTAGAGGGCTACACCTTC. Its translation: CATSRGGGVEGYTF.

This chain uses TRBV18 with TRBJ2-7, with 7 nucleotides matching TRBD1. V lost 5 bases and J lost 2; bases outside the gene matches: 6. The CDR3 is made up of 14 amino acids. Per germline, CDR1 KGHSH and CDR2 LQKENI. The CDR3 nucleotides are TGTGCCAGCTCATCCCGACAGGGCCCCTACGAGCAGTACTTC. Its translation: CASSSRQGPYEQYF.

CDR3 loop: CASSLVQGHEQYF. CDR3 nucleotide sequence: TGTGCCAGCAGCTTAGTACAGGGCCACGAGCAGTACTTC. The chain carries TRBV7-9 and TRBJ2-7; a possible D gene is TRBD1 (6 bases). The germline gives CDR1 SEHNR, CDR2 FQNEAQ (reference sequence). There are 13 residues in the CDR3. The V and J ends lost 1 base and 5 bases respectively, with 9 bases between them.

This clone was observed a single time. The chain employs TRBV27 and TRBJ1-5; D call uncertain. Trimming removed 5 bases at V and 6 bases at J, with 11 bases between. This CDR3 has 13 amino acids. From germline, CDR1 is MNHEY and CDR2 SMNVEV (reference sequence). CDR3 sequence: CASSPQSGQPQHF. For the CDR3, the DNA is TGTGCCAGCAGTCCTCAGTCAGGTCAGCCCCAGCATTTT.

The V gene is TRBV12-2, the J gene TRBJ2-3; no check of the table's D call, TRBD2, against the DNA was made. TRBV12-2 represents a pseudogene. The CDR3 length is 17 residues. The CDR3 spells CASRSWCRQRCTDTQYF. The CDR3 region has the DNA TGTGCAAGTCGCTCTTGGTGTCGGCAGAGGTGCACAGATACGCAGTATTTT.

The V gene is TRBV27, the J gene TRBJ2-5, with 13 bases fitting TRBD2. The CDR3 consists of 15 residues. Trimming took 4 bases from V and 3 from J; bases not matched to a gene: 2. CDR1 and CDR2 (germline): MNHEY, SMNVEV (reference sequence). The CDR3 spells CASSSGTSGKETQYF. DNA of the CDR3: TGTGCCAGCAGTTCCGGGACTAGCGGGAAAGAGACCCAGTACTTC.

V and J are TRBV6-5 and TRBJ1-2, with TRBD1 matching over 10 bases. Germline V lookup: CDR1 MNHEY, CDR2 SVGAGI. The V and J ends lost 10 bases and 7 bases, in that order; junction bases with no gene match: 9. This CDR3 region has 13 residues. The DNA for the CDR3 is TGTGCCACCTCGGACAGGGGGAGTGGTGGCTACACCTTC. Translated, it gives CATSDRGSGGYTF.

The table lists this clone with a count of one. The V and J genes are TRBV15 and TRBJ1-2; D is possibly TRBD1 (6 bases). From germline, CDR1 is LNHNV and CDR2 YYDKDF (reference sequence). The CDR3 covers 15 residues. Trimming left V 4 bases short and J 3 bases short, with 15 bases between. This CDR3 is CATSTSQGRDYGYTF. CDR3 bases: TGTGCCACCAGCACGTCACAGGGTCGGGACTATGGCTACACCTTC.

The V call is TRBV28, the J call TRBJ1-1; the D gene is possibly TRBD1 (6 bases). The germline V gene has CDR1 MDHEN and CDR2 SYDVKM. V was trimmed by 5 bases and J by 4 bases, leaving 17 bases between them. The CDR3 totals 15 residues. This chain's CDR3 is CASSARGGGSTEAFF. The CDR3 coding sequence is TGTGCCAGCAGTGCCCGTGGGGGCGGGAGCACTGAAGCTTTCTTT.

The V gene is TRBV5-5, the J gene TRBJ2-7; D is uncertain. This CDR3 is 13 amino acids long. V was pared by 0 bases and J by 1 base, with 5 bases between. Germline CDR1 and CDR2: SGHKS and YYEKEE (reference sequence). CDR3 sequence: CASSLDRSYEQYF. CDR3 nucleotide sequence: TGTGCCAGCAGCTTGGATAGATCCTACGAGCAGTACTTC.

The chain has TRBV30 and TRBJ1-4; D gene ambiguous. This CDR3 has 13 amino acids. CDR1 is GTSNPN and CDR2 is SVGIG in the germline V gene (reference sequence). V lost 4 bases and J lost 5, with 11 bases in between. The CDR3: CAWNAQLNEKLFF. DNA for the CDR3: TGTGCCTGGAATGCACAGCTGAATGAAAAACTGTTTTTT.

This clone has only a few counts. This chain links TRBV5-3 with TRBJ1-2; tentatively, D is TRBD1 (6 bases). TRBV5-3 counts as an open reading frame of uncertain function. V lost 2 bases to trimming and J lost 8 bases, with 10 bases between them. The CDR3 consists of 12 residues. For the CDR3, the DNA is TGTGCCAGAAGCTTAGGACAGAGGGGCTACACCTTC. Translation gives CARSLGQRGYTF.

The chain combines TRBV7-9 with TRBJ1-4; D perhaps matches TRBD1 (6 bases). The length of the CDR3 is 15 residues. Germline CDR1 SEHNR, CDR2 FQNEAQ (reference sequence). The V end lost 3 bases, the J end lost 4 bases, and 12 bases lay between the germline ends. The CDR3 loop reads CASSFLQGNNEKLFF. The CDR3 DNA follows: TGTGCCAGCAGCTTTTTGCAGGGGAATAATGAAAAACTGTTTTTT.

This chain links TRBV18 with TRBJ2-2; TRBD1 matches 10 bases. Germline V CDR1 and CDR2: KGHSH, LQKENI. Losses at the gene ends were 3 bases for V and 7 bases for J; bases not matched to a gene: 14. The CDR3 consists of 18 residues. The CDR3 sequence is CASSPQTDRGRLDGELFF. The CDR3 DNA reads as TGTGCCAGCTCACCCCAAACCGACAGGGGGCGATTGGACGGGGAGCTGTTTTTT.

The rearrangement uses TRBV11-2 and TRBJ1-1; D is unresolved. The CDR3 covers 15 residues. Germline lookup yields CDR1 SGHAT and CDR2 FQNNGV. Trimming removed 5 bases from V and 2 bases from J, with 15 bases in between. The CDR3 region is CASSTMTLRNTEAFF. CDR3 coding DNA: TGTGCCAGCAGCACGATGACACTTCGCAACACTGAAGCTTTCTTT.

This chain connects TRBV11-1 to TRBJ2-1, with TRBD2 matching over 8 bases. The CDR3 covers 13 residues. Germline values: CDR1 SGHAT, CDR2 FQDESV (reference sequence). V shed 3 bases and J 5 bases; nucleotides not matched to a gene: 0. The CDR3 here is CASSLGLDNEQFF. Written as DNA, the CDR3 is TGTGCCAGCAGCTTGGGACTAGACAATGAGCAGTTCTTC. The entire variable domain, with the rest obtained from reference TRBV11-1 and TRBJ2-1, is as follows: EAEVAQSPRYKITEKSQAVAFWCDPISGHATLYWYRQILGQGPELLVQFQDESVVDDSQLPKDRFSAERLKGVDSTLKIQPAELGDSAMYLCASSLGLDNEQFFGPGTRLTVL.

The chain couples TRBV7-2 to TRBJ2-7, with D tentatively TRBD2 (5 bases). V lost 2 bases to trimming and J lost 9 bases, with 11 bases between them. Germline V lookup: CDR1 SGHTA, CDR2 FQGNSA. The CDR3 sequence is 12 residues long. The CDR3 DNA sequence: TGTGCCAGCAGCTTAACTGGACTGAGGCAGTACTTC. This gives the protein CASSLTGLRQYF.

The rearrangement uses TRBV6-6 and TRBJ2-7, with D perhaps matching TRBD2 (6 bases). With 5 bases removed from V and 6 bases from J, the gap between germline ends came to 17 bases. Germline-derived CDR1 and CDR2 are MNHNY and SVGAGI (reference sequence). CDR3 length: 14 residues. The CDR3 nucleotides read TGTGCCAGCAGTACCCTCGGGGGAAATAGCGAGCAGTACTTC. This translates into CASSTLGGNSEQYF.

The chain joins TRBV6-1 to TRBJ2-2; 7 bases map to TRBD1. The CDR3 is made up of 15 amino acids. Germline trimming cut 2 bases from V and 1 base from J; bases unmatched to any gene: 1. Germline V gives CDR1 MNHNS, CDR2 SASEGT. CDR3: CASSENRGNTGELFF. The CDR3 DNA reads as TGTGCCAGCAGTGAAAACAGGGGGAACACCGGGGAGCTGTTTTTT.